Below are 24 T cell receptor beta chains sequenced from a single sample in a study of PD-1 blockade in mismatch repair-deficient tumors. The method was immunoSEQ multiplex PCR; TCRdb's version includes in-frame clones alone and lacks a portion of them. The sample holds tens of thousands of clones; roughly 75% are singletons and the top ten take 2.5% to 4%. The sample in question was peripheral blood, obtained 4 weeks after starting pembrolizumab. Receptor source: an adult with mismatch repair-deficient cancer.

This chain uses TRBV18 with TRBJ1-1; 9 bases fit TRBD1. The CDR3 extends over 17 amino acids. CDR1 KGHSH and CDR2 LQKENI come from the germline V gene. J was trimmed by 0 bases and V by 5 bases; bases with no gene match: 10. CDR3 in amino acids: CASSINPGQGLNTEAFF. The CDR3 DNA reads as TGTGCCAGCTCAATTAATCCGGGACAGGGATTGAACACTGAAGCTTTCTTT.

The gene calls are TRBV5-8 and TRBJ2-1; TRBD2 aligns across 7 bases. Germline CDR1 and CDR2: SGHTS and YDEGEE. V lost 0 bases and J lost 4; bases outside the gene matches: 4. CDR3 size: 15 residues. The CDR3 DNA sequence: TGTGCCAGCAGCTTGGGGTTAGCGGGTTACAATGAGCAGTTCTTC. Amino acids: CASSLGLAGYNEQFF.

This clone was counted between two and nine times. The V gene is TRBV25-1, the J gene TRBJ1-1; D gene uncertain. V lost 4 bases and J 1 base, leaving 10 bases between the germline ends. This CDR3 contains 14 residues. The germline V gene has CDR1 MGHDK and CDR2 SYGVNS. CDR3 nucleotides: TGTGCCAGCAGTGTGGCCACCGCGAACACTGAAGCTTTCTTT. Its translation is CASSVATANTEAFF.

The chain carries TRBV6-6 and TRBJ2-2; a weak D match, TRBD2 (6 bases). Germline V CDR1 and CDR2: MNHNY, SVGAGI (reference sequence). With 5 bases removed from V and 1 base from J, the gap between germline ends came to 8 bases. CDR3 length: 14 residues. The CDR3 DNA follows: TGTGCCAGCAGTGGGACTTTGAACACCGGGGAGCTGTTTTTT. Amino acid sequence: CASSGTLNTGELFF.

The rearrangement uses TRBV18 and TRBJ2-1, with TRBD2 matching over 12 bases. CDR3 length: 15 residues. Germline assignment: CDR1 KGHSH and CDR2 LQKENI. With V trimmed by 4 bases and J by 5 bases, 3 bases remained unmatched. CDR3: CASSLRLAGDNEQFF. The CDR3 DNA is TGTGCCAGCTCACTTAGACTAGCGGGGGACAATGAGCAGTTCTTC. Supplemented by reference TRBV18 and TRBJ2-1, the full variable domain reads NAGVMQNPRHLVRRRGQEARLRCSPMKGHSHVYWYRQLPEEGLKFMVYLQKENIIDESGMPKERFSAEFPKEGPSILRIQQVVRGDSAAYFCASSLRLAGDNEQFFGPGTRLTVL.

Note on this clone: Within the sample, other DNA sequences also encode this same CDR3. The J gene is TRBJ1-5, the V gene TRBV5-8; D is possibly TRBD1 (5 bases). The CDR3 runs 15 residues. V was pared by 1 base and J by 2 bases, with 10 bases between. Germline values: CDR1 SGHTS, CDR2 YDEGEE. The CDR3 DNA sequence: TGTGCCAGCAGCTTGATGCAGGGTGGCAATCAGCCCCAGCATTTT. Residues: CASSLMQGGNQPQHF.

The chain recombines TRBV2 with TRBJ1-1; D gene unclear. The CDR3 is 14 amino acids. Trimming shortened V by 6 bases and J by 2 bases, and 13 bases separated the two germline ends. Germline loops: CDR1 SNHLY, CDR2 FYNNEI. For the CDR3, the DNA is TGTGCCAGCAGCCGGACGGGCGACAACACTGAAGCTTTCTTT. Translating it yields CASSRTGDNTEAFF.

This chain connects TRBV11-1 to TRBJ2-1; 9 nucleotides match TRBD2. Germline V lookup: CDR1 SGHAT, CDR2 FQDESV (reference sequence). The V segment lost 6 bases and the J segment 4 bases; nucleotides outside the gene matches: 10. The CDR3 covers 16 residues. DNA for the CDR3: TGTGCCAGCAGTTCCCCTACTAGCGGGTTATACAATGAGCAGTTCTTC. Amino acids: CASSSPTSGLYNEQFF.

The chain couples TRBV29-1 to TRBJ2-3, with D maybe TRBD2 (6 bases). Germline V lookup: CDR1 SQVTM, CDR2 ANQGSEA. This CDR3 is built from 13 residues. With 7 bases removed from V and 4 bases from J, the gap between germline ends came to 15 bases. The chain's CDR3 is CSARRGGADTQYF. For the CDR3, the DNA is TGCAGCGCTCGCCGAGGCGGGGCAGATACGCAGTATTTT.

This clone is a singleton in its sample. The chain combines TRBV7-2 with TRBJ2-1; 10 bases map to TRBD1. This CDR3 region has 15 residues. The germline V gene has CDR1 SGHTA and CDR2 FQGNSA. The V gene end was trimmed by 2 bases and the J gene end by 5 bases; junction bases not matched to a gene: 3. The CDR3 nucleotides are TGTGCCAGCAGCTTAAGGGGACAGGGGAACAATGAGCAGTTCTTC. Protein sequence: CASSLRGQGNNEQFF.

The gene calls are TRBV7-3 and TRBJ2-1, with D possibly matching TRBD2 (6 bases). Germline CDR1 and CDR2: SGHTA and FQGTGA. V was shortened by 5 bases and J by 8 bases, with 22 bases between the two germline ends. The CDR3 is 16 residues long. In DNA form, the CDR3 reads TGTGCCAGCAGCCCGGAAGGGCGGGGAGCCCTTGATGAGCAGTTCTTC. As protein: CASSPEGRGALDEQFF.

The chain carries TRBV9 and TRBJ2-1; no definite D call. CDR1 and CDR2 (germline): SGDLS, YYNGEE. This CDR3 is 13 amino acids long. V dropped 2 bases and J dropped 8 bases, with 11 bases sitting between them. DNA for the CDR3: TGTGCCAGCAGCGTCGGATCCCAGGATGAGCAGTTCTTC. As protein: CASSVGSQDEQFF.

The J gene is TRBJ2-1, the V gene TRBV18; no clear D. Trimming pared 0 bases from V and 0 bases from J, leaving 9 bases between. Germline V gene data show CDR1 as KGHSH and CDR2 as LQKENI. The CDR3 runs to 16 residues. CDR3 region: CASSPPDFSSYNEQFF. The CDR3 DNA is TGTGCCAGCTCACCACCAGACTTCAGCTCCTACAATGAGCAGTTCTTC.

J is TRBJ2-7 and V is TRBV4-1; no reliable D call. V was trimmed by 0 bases and J by 7 bases, leaving 10 bases between them. Germline CDR1 reads MGHRA; CDR2 reads YSYEKL. The CDR3 has 13 amino acids. The CDR3 protein is CASSQESKREQYF. Here the CDR3 DNA reads TGCGCCAGCAGCCAAGAGTCTAAGCGAGAGCAGTACTTC.

The V gene is TRBV5-4, the J gene TRBJ2-7; unclear D gene. The CDR3 consists of 12 residues. Germline CDR1 and CDR2: SGHNT and YYREEE (reference sequence). V gave up 0 bases and J gave up 6 bases, with 7 bases separating them. The CDR3 sequence: CASSLGVAEQYF. CDR3 sequence (DNA): TGTGCCAGCAGCTTGGGAGTGGCCGAGCAGTACTTC.

J is TRBJ1-1 and V is TRBV19; D call uncertain. The germline V and J ends were trimmed by 2 bases and 7 bases, with 14 bases remaining between them. Germline CDR1 LNHDA, CDR2 SQIVND (reference sequence). CDR3 length equals 14 residues. The CDR3 nucleotides are TGTGCCAGTAGTATACGCGGGGTAACCCTTGAAGCTTTCTTT. This translates into CASSIRGVTLEAFF.

The V call is TRBV5-4, the J call TRBJ2-7; D not resolved. This CDR3 region has 15 residues. Germline loops: CDR1 SGHNT, CDR2 YYREEE (reference sequence). Trimming stripped 0 bases from V and 2 bases from J, with 12 bases between. CDR3 sequence: CASSLEAGYTYEQYF. The CDR3 DNA is TGTGCCAGCAGCTTGGAGGCAGGCTATACCTACGAGCAGTACTTC. Together with reference TRBV5-4 and TRBJ2-7, the CDR3 gives the full variable domain: ETGVTQSPTHLIKTRGQQVTLRCSSQSGHNTVSWYQQALGQGPQFIFQYYREEENGRGNFPPRFSGLQFPNYSSELNVNALELDDSALYLCASSLEAGYTYEQYFGPGTRLTVT.

The chain joins TRBV29-1 to TRBJ1-1, with D unclear. Between the trimmed V and J ends, which lost 7 bases and 1 base, there was a span of 10 bases. CDR1 is SQVTM, CDR2 ANQGSEA, per germline. The CDR3 is 12 residues long. The CDR3 region is CSESDGNTEAFF. DNA of the CDR3: TGCAGCGAGAGCGACGGGAACACTGAAGCTTTCTTT.

This rearrangement joins TRBV29-1 to TRBJ1-5, with D possibly being TRBD1 (5 bases). Germline V gives CDR1 SQVTM, CDR2 ANQGSEA. V lost 2 bases and J 5 bases, leaving 16 bases between the germline ends. The CDR3 length is 15 residues. Here the CDR3 DNA reads TGCAGCGTTGAAATGGTATGGGGGTATGATCAGCCCCAGCATTTT. Its translation is CSVEMVWGYDQPQHF.

The V and J genes are TRBV19 and TRBJ1-5; 7 bases match TRBD1. The V and J ends lost 6 bases and 5 bases, in that order; junction bases with no gene match: 7. Germline CDR1 LNHDA, CDR2 SQIVND (reference sequence). The CDR3 consists of 14 residues. The CDR3 loop reads CASSTGQLYQPQHF. The CDR3 nucleotides are TGTGCCAGTAGCACGGGACAGTTGTATCAGCCCCAGCATTTT.

The CDR3 region is CASSAKDREKLFF. CDR3 DNA: TGTGCCAGCTCAGCCAAGGACCGGGAAAAACTGTTTTTT. The rearrangement links TRBV18 to TRBJ1-4; D gene unclear. The length of the CDR3 is 13 residues. Trimming took off 5 bases at V and 8 bases at J, with 12 bases between the two ends. From germline, CDR1 is KGHSH and CDR2 LQKENI.

This clone was found a few times. As DNA, the CDR3 is TGTGCAAGTCGCTTAGAGTCCTTCGTGGCAGCCTTGAACACTGAAGCTTTCTTT. This gives the protein CASRLESFVAALNTEAFF. The J gene is TRBJ1-1, the V gene TRBV12-2. TRBV12-2 is a known pseudogene. CDR3 length equals 18 residues.

This clone was found a few times. The V call is TRBV6-6, the J call TRBJ1-5; D is unresolved. The CDR3 totals 11 residues. Trimming stripped 6 bases from V and 5 bases from J, with 5 bases between. The germline V gene has CDR1 MNHNY and CDR2 SVGAGI (reference sequence). The CDR3, as DNA: TGTGCCAGCAGAGAGGATCAGCCCCAGCATTTT. It translates to CASREDQPQHF.

The rearrangement uses TRBV6-4 and TRBJ2-3; 7 nucleotides match TRBD1. Germline V lookup: CDR1 MRHNA, CDR2 SNTAGT. The CDR3 is 14 amino acids. Trimming took 0 bases from V and 7 from J; bases not matched to a gene: 4. Written as DNA, the CDR3 is TGTGCCAGCAGTGACTCTCCGGGACAGAATACGCAGTATTTT. Translating gives CASSDSPGQNTQYF.